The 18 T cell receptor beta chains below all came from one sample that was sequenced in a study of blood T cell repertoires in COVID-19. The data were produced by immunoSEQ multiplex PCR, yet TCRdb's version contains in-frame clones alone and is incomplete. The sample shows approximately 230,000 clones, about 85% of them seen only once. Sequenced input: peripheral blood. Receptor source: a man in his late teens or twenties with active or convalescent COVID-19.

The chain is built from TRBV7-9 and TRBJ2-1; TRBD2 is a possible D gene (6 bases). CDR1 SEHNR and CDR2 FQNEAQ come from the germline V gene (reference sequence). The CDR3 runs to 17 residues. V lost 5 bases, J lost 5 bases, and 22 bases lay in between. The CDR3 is CASSPRVVLARDNEQFF. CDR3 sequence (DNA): TGTGCCAGCAGCCCCCGGGTCGTACTAGCTAGGGACAATGAGCAGTTCTTC.

The CDR3 DNA is TGTGCCAGTAGTCCCCGGACAGGGGCTAACACTGAAGCTTTCTTT. Protein sequence: CASSPRTGANTEAFF. This rearrangement joins TRBV19 to TRBJ1-1, with 9 bases matching TRBD1. The V gene end was trimmed by 5 bases and the J gene end by 2 bases; junction bases not matched to a gene: 6. The CDR3 sequence is 15 residues long. Germline V lookup: CDR1 LNHDA, CDR2 SQIVND (reference sequence).

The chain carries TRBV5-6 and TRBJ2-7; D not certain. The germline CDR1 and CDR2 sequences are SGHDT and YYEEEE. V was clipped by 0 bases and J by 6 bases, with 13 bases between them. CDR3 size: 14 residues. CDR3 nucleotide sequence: TGTGCCAGCAGCTTGGCGGCCCCACTAAGCGAGCAGTACTTC. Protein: CASSLAAPLSEQYF. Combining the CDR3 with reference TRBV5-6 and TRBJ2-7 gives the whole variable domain DAGVTQSPTHLIKTRGQQVTLRCSPKSGHDTVSWYQQALGQGPQFIFQYYEEEERQRGNFPDRFSGHQFPNYSSELNVNALLLGDSALYLCASSLAAPLSEQYFGPGTRLTVT.

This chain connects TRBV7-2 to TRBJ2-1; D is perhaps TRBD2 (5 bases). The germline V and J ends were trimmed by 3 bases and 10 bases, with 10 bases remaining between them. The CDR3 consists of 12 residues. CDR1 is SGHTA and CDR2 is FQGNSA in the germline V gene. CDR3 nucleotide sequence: TGTGCCAGCAGCTTCGGGAAGGGCGAGCAGTTCTTC. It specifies CASSFGKGEQFF.

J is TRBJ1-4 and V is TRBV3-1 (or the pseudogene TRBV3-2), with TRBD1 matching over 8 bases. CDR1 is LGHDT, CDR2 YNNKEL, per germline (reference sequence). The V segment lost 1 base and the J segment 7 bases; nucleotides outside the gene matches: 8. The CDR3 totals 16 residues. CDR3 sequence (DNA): TGTGCCAGCAGCCAAGCTCCAGGGGGCCAGGGTGAAAAACTGTTTTTT. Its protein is CASSQAPGGQGEKLFF.

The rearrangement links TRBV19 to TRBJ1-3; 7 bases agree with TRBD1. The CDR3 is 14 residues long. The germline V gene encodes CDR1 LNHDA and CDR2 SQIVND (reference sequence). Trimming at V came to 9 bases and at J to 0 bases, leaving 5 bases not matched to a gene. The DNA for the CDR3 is TGTGCCAGCTGGGGACAGTTCTCTGGAAACACCATATATTTT. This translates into CASWGQFSGNTIYF.

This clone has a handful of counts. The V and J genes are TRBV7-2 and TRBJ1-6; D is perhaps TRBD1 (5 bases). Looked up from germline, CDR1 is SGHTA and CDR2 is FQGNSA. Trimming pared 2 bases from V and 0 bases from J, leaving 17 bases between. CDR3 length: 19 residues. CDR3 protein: CASSLNADSLGSYNSPLHF. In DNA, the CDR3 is TGTGCCAGCAGCTTAAACGCCGACAGTCTAGGCTCCTATAATTCACCCCTCCACTTT. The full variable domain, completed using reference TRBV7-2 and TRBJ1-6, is GAGVSQSPSNKVTEKGKDVELRCDPISGHTALYWYRQSLGQGLEFLIYFQGNSAPDKSGLPSDRFSAERTGGSVSTLTIQRTQQEDSAVYLCASSLNADSLGSYNSPLHFGNGTRLTVT.

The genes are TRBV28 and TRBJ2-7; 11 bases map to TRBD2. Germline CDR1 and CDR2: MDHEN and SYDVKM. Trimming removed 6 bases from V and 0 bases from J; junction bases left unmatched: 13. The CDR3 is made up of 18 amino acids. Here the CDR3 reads CASSPPGLADSSSYEQYF. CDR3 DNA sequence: TGTGCCAGCAGCCCCCCGGGACTAGCGGATTCAAGCTCCTACGAGCAGTACTTC.

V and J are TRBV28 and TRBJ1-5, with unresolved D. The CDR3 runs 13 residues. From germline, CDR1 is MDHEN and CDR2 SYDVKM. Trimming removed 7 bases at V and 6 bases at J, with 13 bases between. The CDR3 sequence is CASTAGIGQPQHF. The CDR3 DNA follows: TGTGCCAGCACGGCGGGGATTGGTCAGCCCCAGCATTTT.

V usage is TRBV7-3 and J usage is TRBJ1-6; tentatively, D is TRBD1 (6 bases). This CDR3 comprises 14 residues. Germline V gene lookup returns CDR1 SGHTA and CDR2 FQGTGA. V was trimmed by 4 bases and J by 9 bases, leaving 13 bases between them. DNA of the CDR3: TGTGCCAGCAGCTCCACAGGGTCGGGTTCACCCCTCCACTTT. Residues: CASSSTGSGSPLHF.

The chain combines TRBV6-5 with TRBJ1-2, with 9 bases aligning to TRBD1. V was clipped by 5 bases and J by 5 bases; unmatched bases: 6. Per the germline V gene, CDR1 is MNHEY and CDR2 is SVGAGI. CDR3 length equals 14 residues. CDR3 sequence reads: CASSNGQGRYGYTF. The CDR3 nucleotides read TGTGCCAGCAGTAACGGACAGGGGCGTTATGGCTACACCTTC.

CDR3 amino acids: CASSLMRGSVNQPQHF. CDR3 DNA: TGTGCCAGCAGCCTGATGAGGGGGTCCGTTAATCAGCCCCAGCATTTT. The gene calls are TRBV5-8 and TRBJ1-5; a possible D gene is TRBD1 (6 bases). The CDR3 contains 16 residues. CDR1 is SGHTS and CDR2 is YDEGEE in the germline V gene. The ends were cut back, 4 bases at V and 4 bases at J, with 18 bases in the middle.

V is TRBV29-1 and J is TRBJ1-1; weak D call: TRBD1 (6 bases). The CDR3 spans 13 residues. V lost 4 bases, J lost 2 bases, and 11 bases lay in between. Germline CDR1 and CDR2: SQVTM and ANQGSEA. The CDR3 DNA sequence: TGCAGCGTTGGGTCACAGGGAAACACTGAAGCTTTCTTT. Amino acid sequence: CSVGSQGNTEAFF.

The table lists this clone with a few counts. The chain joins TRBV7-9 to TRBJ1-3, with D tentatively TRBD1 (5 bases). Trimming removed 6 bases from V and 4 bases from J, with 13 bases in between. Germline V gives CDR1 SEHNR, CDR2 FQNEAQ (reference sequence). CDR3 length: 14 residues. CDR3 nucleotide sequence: TGTGCCAGCAGGGGATCAGGGTCGGGAAACACCATATATTTT. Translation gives CASRGSGSGNTIYF.

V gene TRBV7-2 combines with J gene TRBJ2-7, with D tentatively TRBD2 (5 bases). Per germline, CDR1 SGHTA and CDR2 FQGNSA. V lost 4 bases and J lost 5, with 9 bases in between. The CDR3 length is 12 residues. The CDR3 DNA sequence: TGTGCCAGCAGCTCAACTAGTAACGAGCAGTACTTC. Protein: CASSSTSNEQYF.

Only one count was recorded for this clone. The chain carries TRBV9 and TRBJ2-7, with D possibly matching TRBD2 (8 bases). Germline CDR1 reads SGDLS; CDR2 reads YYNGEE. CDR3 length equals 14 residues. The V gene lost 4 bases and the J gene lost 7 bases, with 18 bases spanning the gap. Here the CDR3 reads CASSPGLGGWEQYF. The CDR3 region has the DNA TGTGCCAGCAGCCCGGGACTAGGGGGCTGGGAGCAGTACTTC.

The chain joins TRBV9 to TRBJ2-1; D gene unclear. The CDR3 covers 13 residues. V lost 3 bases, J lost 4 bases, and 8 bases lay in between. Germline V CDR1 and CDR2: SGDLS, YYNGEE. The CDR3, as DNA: TGTGCCAGCAGCGATCAAAATTACAATGAGCAGTTCTTC. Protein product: CASSDQNYNEQFF.

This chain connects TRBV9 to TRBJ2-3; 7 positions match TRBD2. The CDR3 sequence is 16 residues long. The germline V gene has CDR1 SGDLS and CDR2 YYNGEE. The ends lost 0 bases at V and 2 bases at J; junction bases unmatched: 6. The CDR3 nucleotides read TGTGCCAGCAGCGTAGATGGCGGGGGATACACAGATACGCAGTATTTT. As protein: CASSVDGGGYTDTQYF. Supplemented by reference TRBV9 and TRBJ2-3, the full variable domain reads DSGVTQTPKHLITATGQRVTLRCSPRSGDLSVYWYQQSLDQGLQFLIQYYNGEERAKGNILERFSAQQFPDLHSELNLSSLELGDSALYFCASSVDGGGYTDTQYFGPGTRLTVL.